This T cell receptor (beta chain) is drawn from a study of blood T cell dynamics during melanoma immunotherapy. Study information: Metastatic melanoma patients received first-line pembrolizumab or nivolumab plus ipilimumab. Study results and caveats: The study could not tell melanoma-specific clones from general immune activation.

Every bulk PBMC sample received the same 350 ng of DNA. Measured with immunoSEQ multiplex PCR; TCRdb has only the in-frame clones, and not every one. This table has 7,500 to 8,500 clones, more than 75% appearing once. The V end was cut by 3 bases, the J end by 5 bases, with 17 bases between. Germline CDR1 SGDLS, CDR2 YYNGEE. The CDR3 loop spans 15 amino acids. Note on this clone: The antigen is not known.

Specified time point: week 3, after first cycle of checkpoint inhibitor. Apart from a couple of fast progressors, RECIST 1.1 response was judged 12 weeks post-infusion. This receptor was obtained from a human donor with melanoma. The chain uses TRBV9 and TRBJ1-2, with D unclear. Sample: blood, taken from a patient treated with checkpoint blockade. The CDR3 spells CASSETPDTLYGYTF. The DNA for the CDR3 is TGTGCCAGCAGCGAAACACCCGACACCCTTTATGGCTACACCTTC.